A single sample is the source of the 13 T cell receptor beta chains below, sequenced in a study of naive and memory T cell subsets. An equimolar mix of two oligonucleotides served as the beta constant-region primer for TRBC1 and TRBC2. Ligated cDNA was amplified by four rounds of PCR with nested alpha and beta constant-region primers and SP2. TCRdb ran MiXCR on the UMI-ligation and nested PCR reads and lists one entry per CDR3 protein. Here the sample spans around 130,000 distinct CDR3 sequences, roughly 32% being singletons. The specimen was central memory CD4+ T cells from blood. All receptors come from a human donor in good health.

The chain employs TRBV5-1 and TRBJ2-7; 8 bases are shared with TRBD1. The germline V gene encodes CDR1 SGHRS and CDR2 YFSETQ. The V and J ends lost 4 bases and 2 bases, in that order; junction bases with no gene match: 8. The CDR3 contains 15 residues. CDR3 sequence reads: CASSTSGTGTYEQYF. CDR3 in DNA: TGCGCCAGCAGCACCTCCGGGACAGGAACCTACGAGCAGTACTTC.

This clonotype was picked up a small number of times. The gene calls are TRBV6-2 or TRBV6-3 and TRBJ2-5; the match to TRBD2 covers 9 bases. Trimming cost V 2 bases and J 3 bases; bases outside gene matches: 1. The V gene's germline CDR1 is MNHEY and CDR2 SVGEGT. The CDR3 has 14 residues. This chain's CDR3 is CASSYRLAEETQYF. CDR3 nucleotides: TGTGCCAGCAGTTACCGACTAGCGGAAGAGACCCAGTACTTC.

The J gene is TRBJ2-3, the V gene TRBV20-1; D is unresolved. Trimming took 2 bases from V and 2 from J, leaving 5 bases between them. Germline V gene lookup returns CDR1 DFQATT and CDR2 SNEGSKA (reference sequence). The length of the CDR3 is 12 residues. The DNA for the CDR3 is TGCAGTGCTAGAAGGGACACAGATACGCAGTATTTT. The encoded protein is CSARRDTDTQYF.

This clonotype was seen a handful of times. V and J are TRBV10-3 and TRBJ1-6, with 9 bases fitting TRBD1. V lost 6 bases, J lost 7 bases, and 4 bases stayed unmatched. The germline V gene has CDR1 ENHRY and CDR2 SYGVKD. The CDR3 runs 14 residues. In DNA, the CDR3 is TGTGCCATCAGACCCGGACAGGGGAATTCACCCCTCCACTTT. It translates to CAIRPGQGNSPLHF.

This clonotype was counted a few times. The chain uses TRBV5-6 and TRBJ2-7; D may be TRBD2 (5 bases). From germline, CDR1 is SGHDT and CDR2 YYEEEE. CDR3 length: 15 amino acids. The V end lost 1 base, the J end lost 2 bases, and 13 bases lay between the germline ends. CDR3 nucleotides: TGTGCCAGCAGCTTGCCGGGGTCCGCCACCTACGAGCAGTACTTC. Its translation: CASSLPGSATYEQYF.

The V call is TRBV4-1, the J call TRBJ1-2; D may be TRBD1 (5 bases). CDR3 length: 15 residues. Germline CDR1 reads MGHRA; CDR2 reads YSYEKL. Trimming pared 3 bases from V and 0 bases from J, leaving 11 bases between. The CDR3 here is CASSHPDRANYGYTF. The CDR3 bases are TGCGCCAGCAGCCACCCAGACAGAGCTAACTATGGCTACACCTTC.

This clonotype was observed at least ten times. The CDR3: CSVGEGDQPQHF. The CDR3 DNA follows: TGCAGCGTTGGAGAGGGCGATCAGCCCCAGCATTTT. V and J are TRBV29-1 and TRBJ1-5; no definite D call. Germline assignment: CDR1 SQVTM and CDR2 ANQGSEA. V shed 4 bases and J shed 5 bases, with 9 bases lying between them. The CDR3 totals 12 residues.

A word on this clonotype: A much larger clone differs by one base, so this may be a read error. This chain connects TRBV20-1 to TRBJ2-1, with 8 positions matching TRBD1. There are 15 residues in the CDR3. CDR1 is DFQATT, CDR2 SNEGSKA, per germline (reference sequence). CDR3: CSTREFGQGTNEQFF. CDR3 bases: TGCAGTACTAGAGAATTCGGACAGGGTACCAATGAGCAGTTCTTC.

The chain combines TRBV5-1 with TRBJ2-1; the D gene is possibly TRBD2 (6 bases). The CDR3 contains 17 residues. V was trimmed by 2 bases and J by 4 bases, leaving 19 bases between them. CDR1 is SGHRS and CDR2 is YFSETQ in the germline V gene. CDR3 sequence: CASSFPRETVPYNEQFF. CDR3 sequence (DNA): TGCGCCAGCAGCTTCCCCCGGGAGACAGTTCCTTACAATGAGCAGTTCTTC. Variable domain in full (rest from reference TRBV5-1 and TRBJ2-1): KAGVTQTPRYLIKTRGQQVTLSCSPISGHRSVSWYQQTPGQGLQFLFEYFSETQRNKGNFPGRFSGRQFSNSRSEMNVSTLELGDSALYLCASSFPRETVPYNEQFFGPGTRLTVL.

The CDR3 sequence: CSARRASGYTDTQYF. In DNA, the CDR3 is TGCAGTGCCCGGCGGGCTAGCGGATACACAGATACGCAGTATTTT. This chain joins TRBV20-1 and TRBJ2-3; 7 bases map to TRBD2. The junction had 11 bases not matched to a gene; V was cut back by 6 bases and J by 2 bases. Looked up from germline, CDR1 is DFQATT and CDR2 is SNEGSKA (reference sequence). This CDR3 is 15 amino acids long.

Turning to this clonotype: A read error may produce the germline difference seen at one junction end. The genes are TRBV12-3 or TRBV12-4 and TRBJ1-2; no firm D call. The CDR3 spans 13 residues. CDR3 protein: CASSLRAAYGYAF. CDR3 nucleotide sequence: TGTGCCAGCAGTTTACGGGCGGCGTATGGCTACGCCTTC.

This clonotype occurred a few times. This chain joins TRBV18 and TRBJ2-7, with D maybe TRBD1 (5 bases). CDR3 length equals 14 residues. Germline CDR1 is KGHSH and CDR2 is LQKENI. Trimming removed 2 bases at V and 1 base at J, with 9 bases between. The CDR3 loop reads CASSPSQGSYEQYF. DNA for the CDR3: TGTGCCAGCTCACCAAGCCAGGGTTCCTACGAGCAGTACTTC.

A few counts support this clonotype. The chain carries TRBV28 and TRBJ2-5, with TRBD1 as a possible D gene (6 bases). There are 13 residues in the CDR3. Deletions cut 6 bases from V and 5 bases from J, with 13 bases between. The germline CDR1 and CDR2 sequences are MDHEN and SYDVKM. CDR3 nucleotides: TGTGCCAGCAGACCGCAGGGGATGGAGACCCAGTACTTC. Amino acid sequence: CASRPQGMETQYF.